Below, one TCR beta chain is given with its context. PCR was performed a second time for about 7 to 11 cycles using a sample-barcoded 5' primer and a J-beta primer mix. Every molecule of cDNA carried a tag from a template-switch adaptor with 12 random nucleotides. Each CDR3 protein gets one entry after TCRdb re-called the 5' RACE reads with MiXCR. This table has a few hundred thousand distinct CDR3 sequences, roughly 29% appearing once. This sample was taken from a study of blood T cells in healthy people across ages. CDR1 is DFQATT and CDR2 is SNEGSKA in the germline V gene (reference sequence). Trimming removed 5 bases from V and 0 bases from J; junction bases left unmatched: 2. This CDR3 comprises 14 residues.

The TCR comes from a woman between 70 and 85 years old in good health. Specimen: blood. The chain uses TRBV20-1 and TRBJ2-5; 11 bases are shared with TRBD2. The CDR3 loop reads CSAVAGGHQETQYF. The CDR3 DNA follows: TGCAGTGCTGTAGCGGGGGGGCACCAAGAGACCCAGTACTTC.